Below, 28 T cell receptor beta chains from the same sample are listed, as sequenced in a study of spatial heterogeneity in lung cancer. For these receptors, no antigen is known. The sample's time point: sample taken at primary tumor resection. Via MiXCR, TCRdb re-called the 5' RACE reads, giving one row per CDR3 protein. The sample includes fewer than 5,500 distinct CDR3 sequences, about 8.2% of them seen just once. General study results and limits: Tracking of tumor mutation counts was seen in expanded intratumoral alpha and beta TCR counts.

The sequences come from lung tumor tissue, collected at surgery. The receptors were sampled from a female donor with early-stage non-small cell lung cancer.

The table lists this clonotype with a few counts. The chain recombines TRBV12-3 or TRBV12-4 with TRBJ1-5; D gene ambiguous. Trimming cost V 4 bases and J 4 bases, with 8 bases left between them. This CDR3 contains 13 residues. CDR3 sequence reads: CASSWKKNQPQHF. CDR3 nucleotide sequence: TGTGCCAGCAGTTGGAAAAAAAATCAGCCCCAGCATTTT.

This clonotype counts as medium-sized. The chain is built from TRBV5-8 and TRBJ2-7, with 7 positions matching TRBD1. V trimming: 3 bases; J trimming: 1 base; junction bases outside the gene matches: 10. The CDR3 runs to 16 residues. CDR1 and CDR2 (germline): SGHTS, YDEGEE. This CDR3 reads CASSWWWDSTSYEQYV. The CDR3 region has the DNA TGTGCCAGCAGCTGGTGGTGGGACAGTACTTCCTACGAGCAGTACGTC.

The chain couples TRBV7-8 to TRBJ1-3, with D possibly being TRBD1 (6 bases). Trimming removed 5 bases from V and 0 bases from J, with 17 bases in between. The germline V gene has CDR1 SGHVS and CDR2 FQNEAQ. The length of the CDR3 is 17 residues. The CDR3 sequence: CASSLRTEALSGNTIYF. CDR3 sequence (DNA): TGTGCCAGCAGCCTGCGGACAGAAGCCCTCTCTGGAAACACCATATATTTT.

This clonotype has ten or more counts. In DNA form, the CDR3 reads TGCGCCAGCAGCCATACAGGCGGGGCCTACGAGCAGTACGTC. This codes for CASSHTGGAYEQYV. The chain uses TRBV5-1 and TRBJ2-7, with TRBD2 as a possible D gene (6 bases). V dropped 4 bases and J dropped 2 bases, with 13 bases sitting between them. Looked up from germline, CDR1 is SGHRS and CDR2 is YFSETQ. This CDR3 spans 14 amino acids.

In its sample, this clonotype was seen many times. The V and J genes are TRBV2 and TRBJ2-1; TRBD2 agrees at 11 bases. Trimming removed 2 bases from V and 2 bases from J; junction bases left unmatched: 5. The CDR3 runs 17 residues. CDR1 and CDR2 (germline): SNHLY, FYNNEI. This chain's CDR3 is CASSELVAGGPYNEQFF. CDR3 coding DNA: TGTGCCAGCAGTGAACTTGTAGCGGGAGGGCCCTACAATGAGCAGTTCTTC. Full variable domain (missing parts from reference TRBV2 and TRBJ2-1): EPEVTQTPSHQVTQMGQEVILRCVPISNHLYFYWYRQILGQKVEFLVSFYNNEISEKSEIFDDQFSVERPDGSNFTLKIRSTKLEDSAMYFCASSELVAGGPYNEQFFGPGTRLTVL.

By sample fraction, this clonotype is medium-sized. This chain uses TRBV7-3 with TRBJ2-2, with 7 nucleotides matching TRBD1. Unmatched junction bases numbered 6, after V lost 4 bases and J lost 7 bases. This CDR3 spans 14 amino acids. Germline CDR1 SGHTA, CDR2 FQGTGA. CDR3 DNA sequence: TGTGCCAGCAGCTCAACTGACAGGGACGGGGAGCTGTTTTTT. Translated: CASSSTDRDGELFF.

This clonotype was seen many times. This chain joins TRBV7-2 and TRBJ2-5; TRBD2 matches 7 bases. Germline V gene data show CDR1 as SGHTA and CDR2 as FQGNSA. The CDR3 sequence is 13 residues long. V lost 3 bases and J lost 5; bases outside the gene matches: 3. The CDR3 spells CASSLGAGETQYF. The CDR3 coding sequence is TGTGCCAGCAGCTTGGGAGCGGGGGAGACCCAGTACTTC.

This clonotype was counted ten times or more. V usage is TRBV5-1 and J usage is TRBJ2-3; 8 positions agree with TRBD2. Germline CDR1 and CDR2: SGHRS and YFSETQ. V gave up 6 bases and J gave up 6 bases; unmatched junction bases: 12. The CDR3 extends over 15 amino acids. CDR3 region: CASKVQRGPGDTQYF. CDR3 coding DNA: TGCGCCAGCAAGGTCCAGCGGGGGCCTGGGGATACGCAGTATTTT.

This clonotype occurred many times. The chain is built from TRBV6-5 and TRBJ1-6; 7 positions agree with TRBD1. V lost 3 bases, J lost 8 bases, and 7 bases stayed unmatched. The germline V gene has CDR1 MNHEY and CDR2 SVGAGI. This CDR3 contains 15 residues. The DNA of the CDR3 is TGTGCCAGCAGTTATACGACAGGGTCCGATTCACCCCTCCACTTT. Protein sequence: CASSYTTGSDSPLHF.

The chain couples TRBV5-4 to TRBJ2-7, with D perhaps TRBD1 (5 bases). Per the germline V gene, CDR1 is SGHNT and CDR2 is YYREEE (reference sequence). Trimming took off 0 bases at V and 5 bases at J, with 15 bases between the two ends. The CDR3 contains 15 residues. The DNA for the CDR3 is TGTGCCAGCAGCTTGGATGTGGGGCCCTACGACGAGCAGTACTTC. Amino acids: CASSLDVGPYDEQYF.

This clonotype is deemed medium-sized. This rearrangement joins TRBV6-5 to TRBJ2-6; D unclear. The germline gives CDR1 MNHEY, CDR2 SVGAGI. This CDR3 has 16 amino acids. V lost 0 bases to trimming and J lost 3 bases, with 9 bases between them. DNA of the CDR3: TGTGCCAGCAGTTACTCAGGGATCGGTGGGGCCAACGTCCTGACTTTC. Translated, it gives CASSYSGIGGANVLTF.

This chain uses TRBV28 with TRBJ1-2; D is ambiguous. This CDR3 contains 15 residues. V lost 8 bases to trimming and J lost 4 bases, with 20 bases between them. The V gene's germline CDR1 is MDHEN and CDR2 SYDVKM. Written as DNA, the CDR3 is TGTGCCAGCGGCCGGCTGACCAGCGCTGTCTATGGCTACACCTTC. This encodes CASGRLTSAVYGYTF.

This clonotype has just a few counts. This rearrangement joins TRBV28 to TRBJ2-5; 9 positions match TRBD2. V lost 7 bases, J lost 6 bases, and 9 bases stayed unmatched. The germline V gene has CDR1 MDHEN and CDR2 SYDVKM. The CDR3 has 14 residues. The CDR3 here is CASKVAGAGKTQYF. CDR3 DNA: TGTGCCAGCAAAGTAGCGGGAGCCGGGAAGACCCAGTACTTC.

This clonotype was counted at least ten times. The V and J genes are TRBV6-6 and TRBJ2-1; D gene unclear. Trimming stripped 2 bases from V and 7 bases from J, with 12 bases between. This CDR3 is 14 amino acids long. The germline gives CDR1 MNHNY, CDR2 SVGAGI (reference sequence). CDR3 in DNA: TGTGCCAGCAGTTACGATTACCAGAATAATGAGCAGTTCTTC. Its protein is CASSYDYQNNEQFF.

This clonotype qualifies as large. J is TRBJ2-3 and V is TRBV18, with no clear D. The V gene's germline CDR1 is KGHSH and CDR2 LQKENI. V was cut by 4 bases and J by 3 bases, with 14 bases left in between. The CDR3 totals 15 residues. Here the CDR3 DNA reads TGTGCCAGCTCACGTGGACCACCACTAACAGATACGCAGTATTTT. It encodes CASSRGPPLTDTQYF.

This clonotype was counted many times. The chain couples TRBV18 to TRBJ2-1; no reliable D call. The CDR3 is 17 residues long. Between the trimmed V and J ends, which lost 3 bases and 0 bases, there was a span of 15 bases. Germline lookup yields CDR1 KGHSH and CDR2 LQKENI. DNA of the CDR3: TGTGCCAGCTCACCGGGTTTTCCGTCCCACTCCTACAATGAGCAGTTCTTC. Protein sequence: CASSPGFPSHSYNEQFF. Full variable domain (rest looked up from reference TRBV18 and TRBJ2-1): NAGVMQNPRHLVRRRGQEARLRCSPMKGHSHVYWYRQLPEEGLKFMVYLQKENIIDESGMPKERFSAEFPKEGPSILRIQQVVRGDSAAYFCASSPGFPSHSYNEQFFGPGTRLTVL.

This clonotype is medium-sized (0.01 to 0.1%) in the sample. The chain uses TRBV12-3 or TRBV12-4 and TRBJ2-5; D is unclear. The CDR3 is 14 residues long. Trimming pared 2 bases from V and 3 bases from J, leaving 10 bases between. For the CDR3, the DNA is TGTGCCAGCAGTTTACGTGGCAACGAAGAGACCCAGTACTTC. Translating it yields CASSLRGNEETQYF.

This clonotype has at least ten counts. The chain has TRBV6-5 and TRBJ2-3; TRBD1 or TRBD2 may be the D gene (5 bases each). Germline values: CDR1 MNHEY, CDR2 SVGAGI. The CDR3 runs 12 residues. With 6 bases removed from V and 10 bases from J, the gap between germline ends came to 14 bases. The CDR3 here is CASSQTGLAQYF. The CDR3 bases are TGTGCCAGCAGCCAAACAGGACTCGCGCAGTATTTT.

The chain carries TRBV29-1 and TRBJ1-1; possible D gene TRBD1, 6 bases. Trimming cost V 4 bases and J 5 bases, with 11 bases left between them. There are 12 residues in the CDR3. The germline CDR1 and CDR2 sequences are SQVTM and ANQGSEA. CDR3 amino acids: CSVASGTTEAFF. CDR3 nucleotide sequence: TGCAGCGTTGCGTCAGGGACAACTGAAGCTTTCTTT.

By sample fraction, this clonotype is medium-sized (0.01 to 0.1%). V is TRBV5-1 and J is TRBJ2-2; tentative D call: TRBD1 (6 bases). V was shortened by 0 bases and J by 6 bases, with 9 bases between the two germline ends. Germline V gene data show CDR1 as SGHRS and CDR2 as YFSETQ. This CDR3 is 14 amino acids long. The DNA of the CDR3 is TGCGCCAGCAGCTTGGCCCAGGGGTCCGGGGAGCTGTTTTTT. As protein: CASSLAQGSGELFF.

In its sample, this clonotype ranks as medium-sized (0.01 to 0.1%). The chain couples TRBV30 to TRBJ1-3; D call uncertain. CDR1 is GTSNPN and CDR2 is SVGIG in the germline V gene (reference sequence). The CDR3 is 17 residues long. The V end lost 5 bases, the J end lost 0 bases, and 20 bases lay between the germline ends. In DNA form, the CDR3 reads TGTGCCTGGGCGGGCCTGGAACAGAGAGCCTCTGGAAACACCATATATTTT. Translated, it gives CAWAGLEQRASGNTIYF.

V usage is TRBV11-3 and J usage is TRBJ2-1; D is uncertain. Germline V lookup: CDR1 SGHNT, CDR2 YENEEA. This CDR3 spans 14 amino acids. With 3 bases removed from V and 5 bases from J, the gap between germline ends came to 11 bases. The CDR3 DNA is TGTGCCAGCAGCTTCTCGAGCCCGGACAATGAGCAGTTCTTC. Its protein is CASSFSSPDNEQFF.

This clonotype counts as medium-sized (0.01 to 0.1%). CDR3 bases: TGTGCCAGCAGTCCGGCTCGACAGGGGGCGAAGACCCAGTACTTC. Its translation: CASSPARQGAKTQYF. The genes are TRBV28 and TRBJ2-5; 10 bases line up with TRBD1. From germline, CDR1 is MDHEN and CDR2 SYDVKM. After removal of 5 bases from V and 6 bases from J, the junction contained 9 bases not matched to a gene. CDR3 length equals 15 residues.

By frequency in the sample, this clonotype is medium-sized. The chain couples TRBV11-2 to TRBJ2-1; maybe TRBD2 (6 bases). CDR1 is SGHAT, CDR2 FQNNGV, per germline. CDR3 length: 15 residues. Trimming stripped 6 bases from V and 0 bases from J, with 12 bases between. CDR3 in amino acids: CASRAGLSSYNEQFF. CDR3 in DNA: TGTGCCAGCAGGGCGGGACTTAGCTCCTACAATGAGCAGTTCTTC.

At least ten counts were recorded for this clonotype. The chain couples TRBV28 to TRBJ1-5; D not resolved. The CDR3 has 12 residues. Germline CDR1 MDHEN, CDR2 SYDVKM. Trimming removed 1 base from V and 6 bases from J, with 4 bases in between. CDR3: CASSLLFQPQHF. In DNA, the CDR3 is TGTGCCAGCAGTTTATTGTTTCAGCCCCAGCATTTT. Full variable domain (missing parts from reference TRBV28 and TRBJ1-5): DVKVTQSSRYLVKRTGEKVFLECVQDMDHENMFWYRQDPGLGLRLIYFSYDVKMKEKGDIPEGYSVSREKKERFSLILESASTNQTSMYLCASSLLFQPQHFGDGTRLSIL.

The sample holds many counts of this clonotype. The chain is built from TRBV6-1 and TRBJ2-5, with D maybe TRBD1 (5 bases). Between the trimmed V and J ends, which lost 2 bases and 2 bases, there was a span of 12 bases. This CDR3 has 15 residues. Germline CDR1 and CDR2: MNHNS and SASEGT. The CDR3 nucleotides read TGTGCCAGCAGTGAAAATCCGCGACAGCAAGAGACCCAGTACTTC. This encodes CASSENPRQQETQYF.

This clonotype was recorded at least ten times. The gene calls are TRBV6-5 and TRBJ2-7; 8 positions agree with TRBD1. This CDR3 has 15 residues. In germline, CDR1 is MNHEY, CDR2 SVGAGI. V gave up 2 bases and J gave up 6 bases; unmatched junction bases: 9. The CDR3 here is CASSYLGRGRVEQYF. DNA of the CDR3: TGTGCCAGCAGTTACCTGGGCAGGGGGCGTGTCGAGCAGTACTTC.

Sample share makes this clonotype medium-sized (0.01 to 0.1%). The chain joins TRBV7-2 to TRBJ2-6, with D maybe TRBD2 (6 bases). The CDR3 loop spans 17 amino acids. CDR1 and CDR2 (germline): SGHTA, FQGNSA. Deletions cut 3 bases from V and 0 bases from J, with 12 bases between. The CDR3 DNA is TGTGCCAGCAGCTTGATGAGCGGGTTCTCTGGGGCCAACGTCCTGACTTTC. This codes for CASSLMSGFSGANVLTF.